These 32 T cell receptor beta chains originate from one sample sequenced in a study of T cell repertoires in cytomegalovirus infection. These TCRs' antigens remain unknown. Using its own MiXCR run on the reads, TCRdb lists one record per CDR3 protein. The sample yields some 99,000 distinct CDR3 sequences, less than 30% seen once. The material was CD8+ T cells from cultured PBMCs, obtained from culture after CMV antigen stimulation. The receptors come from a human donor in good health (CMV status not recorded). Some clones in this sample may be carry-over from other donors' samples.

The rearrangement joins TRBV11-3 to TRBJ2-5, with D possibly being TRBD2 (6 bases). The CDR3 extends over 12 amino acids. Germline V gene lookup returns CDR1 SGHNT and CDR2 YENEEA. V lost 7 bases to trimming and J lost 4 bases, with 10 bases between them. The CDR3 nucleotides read TGTGCCAGCACCGACGGGGGAGAGACCCAGTACTTC. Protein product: CASTDGGETQYF.

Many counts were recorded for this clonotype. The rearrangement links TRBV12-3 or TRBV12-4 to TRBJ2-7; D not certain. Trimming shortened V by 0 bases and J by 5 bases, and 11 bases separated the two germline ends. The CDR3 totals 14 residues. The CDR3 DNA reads TGTGCCAGCAGTTTAGCGCCAGGTCTGGACGAGCAGTACTTC. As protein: CASSLAPGLDEQYF.

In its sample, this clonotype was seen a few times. Here the CDR3 reads CASSRGPSTYEQYF. CDR3 nucleotide sequence: TGTGCCAGCAGCCGTGGTCCCTCAACCTACGAGCAGTACTTC. The chain joins TRBV7-2 to TRBJ2-7; D gene unclear. The CDR3 has 14 amino acids. Per germline, CDR1 SGHTA and CDR2 FQGNSA. Between the trimmed V and J ends, which lost 5 bases and 2 bases, there was a span of 13 bases. The variable domain in full, completed from reference TRBV7-2 and TRBJ2-7, reads GAGVSQSPSNKVTEKGKDVELRCDPISGHTALYWYRQSLGQGLEFLIYFQGNSAPDKSGLPSDRFSAERTGGSVSTLTIQRTQQEDSAVYLCASSRGPSTYEQYFGPGTRLTVT.

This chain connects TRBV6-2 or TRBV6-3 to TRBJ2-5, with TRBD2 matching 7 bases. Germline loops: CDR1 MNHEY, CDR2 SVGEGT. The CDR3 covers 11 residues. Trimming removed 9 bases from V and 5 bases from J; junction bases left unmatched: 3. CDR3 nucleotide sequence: TGTGCCAGTTTGGGAGGGGAGACCCAGTACTTC. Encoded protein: CASLGGETQYF.

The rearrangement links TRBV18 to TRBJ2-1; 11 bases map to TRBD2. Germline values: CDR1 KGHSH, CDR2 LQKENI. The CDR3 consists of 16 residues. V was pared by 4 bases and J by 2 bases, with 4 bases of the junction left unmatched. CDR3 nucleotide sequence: TGTGCCAGCTCACGCGGGACTAGCGGTACCTACAATGAGCAGTTCTTC. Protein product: CASSRGTSGTYNEQFF.

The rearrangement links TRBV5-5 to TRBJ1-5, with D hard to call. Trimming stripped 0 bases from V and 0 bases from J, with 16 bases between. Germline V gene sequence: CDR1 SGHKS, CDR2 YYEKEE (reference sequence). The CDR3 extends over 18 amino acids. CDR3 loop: CASSLEVWVGYSNQPQHF. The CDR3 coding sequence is TGTGCCAGCAGCTTGGAAGTATGGGTGGGTTATAGCAATCAGCCCCAGCATTTT. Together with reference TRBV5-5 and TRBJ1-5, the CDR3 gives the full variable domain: DAGVTQSPTHLIKTRGQQVTLRCSPISGHKSVSWYQQVLGQGPQFIFQYYEKEERGRGNFPDRFSARQFPNYSSELNVNALLLGDSALYLCASSLEVWVGYSNQPQHFGDGTRLSIL.

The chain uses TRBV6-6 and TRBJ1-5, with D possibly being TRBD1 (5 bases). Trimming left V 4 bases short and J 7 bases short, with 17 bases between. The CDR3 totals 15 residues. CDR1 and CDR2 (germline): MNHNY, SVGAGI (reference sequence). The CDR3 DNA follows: TGTGCCAGCAGTTTAAGGGGAGGAGCGGGCCAGCCCCAGCATTTT. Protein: CASSLRGGAGQPQHF.

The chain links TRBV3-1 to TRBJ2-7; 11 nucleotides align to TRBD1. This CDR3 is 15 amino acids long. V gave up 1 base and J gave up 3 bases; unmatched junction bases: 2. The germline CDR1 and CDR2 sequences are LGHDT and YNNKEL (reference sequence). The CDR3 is CASSQGGTGGYEQYF. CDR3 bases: TGTGCCAGCAGCCAAGGAGGGACAGGGGGCTACGAGCAGTACTTC.

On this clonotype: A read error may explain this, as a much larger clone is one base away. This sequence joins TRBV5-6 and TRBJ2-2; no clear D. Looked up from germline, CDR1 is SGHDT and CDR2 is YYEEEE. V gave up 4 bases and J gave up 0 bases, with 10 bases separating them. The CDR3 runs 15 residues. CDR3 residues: CASSMYLANTGELFF. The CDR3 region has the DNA TGTGCCAGCAGCATGTACCTTGCGAACACCGGGGAGCTGTTTTTT.

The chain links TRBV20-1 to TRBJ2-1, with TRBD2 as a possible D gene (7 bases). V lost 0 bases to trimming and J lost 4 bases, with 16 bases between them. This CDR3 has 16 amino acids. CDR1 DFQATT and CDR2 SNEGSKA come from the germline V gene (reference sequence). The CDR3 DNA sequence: TGCAGTGCTAGAGATATTATGAGGGGGGGATACAATGAGCAGTTCTTC. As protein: CSARDIMRGGYNEQFF.

This chain's CDR3 is CASSLWGSGYGYTF. CDR3 coding DNA: TGTGCCAGCAGCCTATGGGGCTCTGGCTATGGCTACACCTTC. The chain is built from TRBV27 and TRBJ1-2; tentative D call: TRBD1 (5 bases). V was shortened by 6 bases and J by 4 bases, with 15 bases between the two germline ends. The germline V gene encodes CDR1 MNHEY and CDR2 SMNVEV (reference sequence). This CDR3 has 14 residues.

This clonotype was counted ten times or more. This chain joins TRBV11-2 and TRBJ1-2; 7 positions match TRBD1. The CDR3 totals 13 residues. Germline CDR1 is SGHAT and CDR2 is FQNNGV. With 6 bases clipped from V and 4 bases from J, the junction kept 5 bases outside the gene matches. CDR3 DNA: TGTGCCAGCAGTCTGGGACAGAGCTATGGCTACACCTTC. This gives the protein CASSLGQSYGYTF. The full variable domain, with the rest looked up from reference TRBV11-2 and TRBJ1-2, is EAGVAQSPRYKIIEKRQSVAFWCNPISGHATLYWYQQILGQGPKLLIQFQNNGVVDDSQLPKDRFSAERLKGVDSTLKIQPAKLEDSAVYLCASSLGQSYGYTFGSGTRLTVV.

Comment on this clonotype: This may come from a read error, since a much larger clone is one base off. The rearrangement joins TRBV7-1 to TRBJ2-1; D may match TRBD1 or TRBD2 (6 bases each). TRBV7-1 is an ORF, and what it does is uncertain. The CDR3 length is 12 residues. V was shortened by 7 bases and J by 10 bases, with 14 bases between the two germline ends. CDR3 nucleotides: TGTGCCAGCAAGTTGGGGGGCGAGGAGCAGTTCTTC. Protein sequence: CASKLGGEEQFF.

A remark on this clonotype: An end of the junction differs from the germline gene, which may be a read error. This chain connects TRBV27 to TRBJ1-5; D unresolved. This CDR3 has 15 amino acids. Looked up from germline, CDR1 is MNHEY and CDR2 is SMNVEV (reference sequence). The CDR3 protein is CANSLSWGIDQPQHF. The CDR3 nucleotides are TGTGCCAACAGTTTATCGTGGGGAATCGATCAGCCCCAGCATTTT.

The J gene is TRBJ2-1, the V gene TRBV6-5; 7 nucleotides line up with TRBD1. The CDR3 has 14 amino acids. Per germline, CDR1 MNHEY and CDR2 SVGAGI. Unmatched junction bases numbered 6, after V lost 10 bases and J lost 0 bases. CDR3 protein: CANMTGSSYNEQFF. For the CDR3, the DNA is TGTGCCAACATGACAGGGAGCTCCTACAATGAGCAGTTCTTC.

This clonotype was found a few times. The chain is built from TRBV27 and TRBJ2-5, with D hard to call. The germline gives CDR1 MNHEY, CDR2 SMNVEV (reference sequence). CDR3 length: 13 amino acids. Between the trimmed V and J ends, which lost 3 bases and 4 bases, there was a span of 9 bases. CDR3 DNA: TGTGCCAGCAGTTTCGCCCGCGGAGAGACCCAGTACTTC. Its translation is CASSFARGETQYF.

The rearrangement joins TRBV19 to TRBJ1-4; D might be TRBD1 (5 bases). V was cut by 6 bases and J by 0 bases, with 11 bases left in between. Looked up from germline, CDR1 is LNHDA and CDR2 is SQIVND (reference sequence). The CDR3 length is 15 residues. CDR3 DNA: TGTGCCAGTAGCCAGGGAGTTGCAACTAATGAAAAACTGTTTTTT. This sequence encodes CASSQGVATNEKLFF.

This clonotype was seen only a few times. CDR3 amino acids: CASSLGRLAGDEQFF. CDR3 sequence (DNA): TGTGCCAGCAGTTTAGGTCGCCTAGCGGGGGATGAGCAGTTCTTC. The V gene is TRBV12-3 or TRBV12-4, the J gene TRBJ2-1, with 10 bases that match TRBD2. The CDR3 totals 15 residues. V shed 1 base, J shed 8 bases, and the junction held 5 bases outside the gene matches.

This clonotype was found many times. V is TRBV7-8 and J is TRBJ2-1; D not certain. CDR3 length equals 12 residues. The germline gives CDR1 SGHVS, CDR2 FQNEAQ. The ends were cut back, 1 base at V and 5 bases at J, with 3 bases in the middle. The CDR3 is CASSLENNEQFF. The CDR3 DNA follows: TGTGCCAGCAGCTTAGAAAACAATGAGCAGTTCTTC.

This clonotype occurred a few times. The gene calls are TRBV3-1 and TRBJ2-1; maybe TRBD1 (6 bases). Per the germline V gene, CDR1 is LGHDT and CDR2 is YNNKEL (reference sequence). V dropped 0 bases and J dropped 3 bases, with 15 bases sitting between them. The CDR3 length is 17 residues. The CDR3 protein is CASSQDFWTAGYNEQFF. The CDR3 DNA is TGTGCCAGCAGCCAAGATTTTTGGACAGCAGGCTACAATGAGCAGTTCTTC.

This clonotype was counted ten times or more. CDR3 region: CASSFLGDRGPTYEQYF. In nucleotides, the CDR3 is TGTGCCAGCAGCTTTTTAGGGGACAGGGGGCCTACCTACGAGCAGTACTTC. The chain joins TRBV7-2 to TRBJ2-7, with 12 bases aligning to TRBD1. V dropped 3 bases and J dropped 2; count of bases not matched to a gene: 8. CDR3 size: 17 residues. The germline gives CDR1 SGHTA, CDR2 FQGNSA.

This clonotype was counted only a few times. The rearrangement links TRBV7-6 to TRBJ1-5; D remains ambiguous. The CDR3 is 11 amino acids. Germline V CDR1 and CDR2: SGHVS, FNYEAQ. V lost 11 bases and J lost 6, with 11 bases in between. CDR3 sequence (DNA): TGTGCCGCCGGGGAGGGTCAGCCCCAGCATTTT. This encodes CAAGEGQPQHF.

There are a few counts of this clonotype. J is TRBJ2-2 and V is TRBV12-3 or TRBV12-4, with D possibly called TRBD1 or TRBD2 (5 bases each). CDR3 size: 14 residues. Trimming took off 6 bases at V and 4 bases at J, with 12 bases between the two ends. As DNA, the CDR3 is TGTGCCAGCAGCCTGCCAGGGACCACCGGGGAGCTGTTTTTT. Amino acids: CASSLPGTTGELFF.

CDR3 nucleotides: TGTGCCAGCAGCCCACGTGCCTGGGGGGGGGTGACTGAAGCTTTCTTT. Translated, it gives CASSPRAWGGVTEAFF. The chain carries TRBV9 and TRBJ1-1; possible D gene TRBD1, 5 bases. The CDR3 covers 16 residues. V lost 4 bases to trimming and J lost 5 bases, with 21 bases between them. From germline, CDR1 is SGDLS and CDR2 YYNGEE.

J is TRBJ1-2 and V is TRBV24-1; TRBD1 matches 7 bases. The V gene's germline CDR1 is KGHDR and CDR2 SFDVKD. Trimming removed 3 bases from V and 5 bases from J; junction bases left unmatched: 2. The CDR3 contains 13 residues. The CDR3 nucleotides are TGTGCCACCAGTGATGGGACAGCTTATGGCTACACCTTC. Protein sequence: CATSDGTAYGYTF.

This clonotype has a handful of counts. As DNA, the CDR3 is TGTGCCAGTAGTATGGCCCATATTAACTATGGCTACACCTTC. It specifies CASSMAHINYGYTF. The chain uses TRBV19 and TRBJ1-2, with no clear D. Trimming removed 3 bases at V and 1 base at J, with 9 bases between. In germline, CDR1 is LNHDA, CDR2 SQIVND (reference sequence). The CDR3 length is 14 residues.

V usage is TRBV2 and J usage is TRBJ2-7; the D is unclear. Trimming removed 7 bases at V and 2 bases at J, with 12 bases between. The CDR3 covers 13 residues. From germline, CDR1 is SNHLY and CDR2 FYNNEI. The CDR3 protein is CASMDSSTYEQYF. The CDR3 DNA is TGTGCCAGCATGGATTCTTCTACCTACGAGCAGTACTTC.

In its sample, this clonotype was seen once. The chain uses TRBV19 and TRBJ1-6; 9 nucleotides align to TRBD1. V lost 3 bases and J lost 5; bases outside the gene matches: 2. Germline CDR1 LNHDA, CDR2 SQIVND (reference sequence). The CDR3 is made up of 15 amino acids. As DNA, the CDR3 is TGTGCCAGTAGTATTCGGGACAGGGATAATTCACCCCTCCACTTT. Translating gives CASSIRDRDNSPLHF.

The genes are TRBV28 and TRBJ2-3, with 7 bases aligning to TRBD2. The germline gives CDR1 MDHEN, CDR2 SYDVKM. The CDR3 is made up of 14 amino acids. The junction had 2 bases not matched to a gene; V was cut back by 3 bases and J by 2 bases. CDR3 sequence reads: CASSFGTTTDTQYF. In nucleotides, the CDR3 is TGTGCCAGCAGTTTCGGGACTACCACAGATACGCAGTATTTT.

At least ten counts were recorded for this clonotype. The CDR3 DNA reads TGTGCCAGCAGCCCACAGGGGGGGGGGCCTAATGAGCAGTTCTTC. It codes for CASSPQGGGPNEQFF. The J gene is TRBJ2-1, the V gene TRBV7-6; the D gene is possibly TRBD1 (8 bases). Between the trimmed V and J ends, which lost 5 bases and 7 bases, there was a span of 18 bases. The CDR3 consists of 15 residues. Germline V gene data show CDR1 as SGHVS and CDR2 as FNYEAQ. Full variable domain (rest looked up from reference TRBV7-6 and TRBJ2-1): GAGVSQSPRYKVTKRGQDVALRCDPISGHVSLYWYRQALGQGPEFLTYFNYEAQQDKSGLPNDRFSAERPEGSISTLTIQRTEQRDSAMYRCASSPQGGGPNEQFFGPGTRLTVL.

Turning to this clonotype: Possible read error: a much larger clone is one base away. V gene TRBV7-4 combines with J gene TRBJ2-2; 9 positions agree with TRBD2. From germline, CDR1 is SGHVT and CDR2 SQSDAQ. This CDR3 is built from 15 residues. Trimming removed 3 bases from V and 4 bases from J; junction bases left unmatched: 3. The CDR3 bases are TGTGCCAGCAGCTTTGCGGGGGGGGGCACCGGGGAGCTGTTTTTT. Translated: CASSFAGGGTGELFF.

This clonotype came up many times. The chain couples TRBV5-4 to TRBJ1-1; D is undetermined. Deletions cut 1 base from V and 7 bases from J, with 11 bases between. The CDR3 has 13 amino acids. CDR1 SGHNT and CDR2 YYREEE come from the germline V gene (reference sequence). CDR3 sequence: CASSLRGGFEAFF. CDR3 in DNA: TGTGCCAGCAGCTTGCGAGGCGGGTTTGAAGCTTTCTTT. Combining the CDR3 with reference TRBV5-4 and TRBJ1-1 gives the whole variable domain ETGVTQSPTHLIKTRGQQVTLRCSSQSGHNTVSWYQQALGQGPQFIFQYYREEENGRGNFPPRFSGLQFPNYSSELNVNALELDDSALYLCASSLRGGFEAFFGQGTRLTVV.